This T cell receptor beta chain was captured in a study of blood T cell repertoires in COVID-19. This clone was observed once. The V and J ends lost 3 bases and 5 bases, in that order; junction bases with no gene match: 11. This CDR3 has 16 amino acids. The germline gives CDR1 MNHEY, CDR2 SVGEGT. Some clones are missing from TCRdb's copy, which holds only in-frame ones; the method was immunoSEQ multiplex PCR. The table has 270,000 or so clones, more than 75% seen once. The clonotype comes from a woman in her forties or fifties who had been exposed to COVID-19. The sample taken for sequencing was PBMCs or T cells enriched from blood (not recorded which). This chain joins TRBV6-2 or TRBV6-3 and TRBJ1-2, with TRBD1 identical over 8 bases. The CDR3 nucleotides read TGTGCCAGCAGTTATTTTCCCGGACAGGGAGGGTATGGCTACACCTTC. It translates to CASSYFPGQGGYGYTF.